This T cell receptor beta chain was captured in a study of cytomegalovirus exposure and HLA in healthy donors. Use of 60 Vbeta and 13 Jbeta primers characterized the PCR. The method was immunoSEQ multiplex PCR; TCRdb's version includes in-frame clones alone and lacks a portion of them. The sample carries tens of thousands of clones, approximately 74% recorded once. The V end lost 7 bases, the J end lost 4 bases, and 16 bases lay between the germline ends. The CDR3 consists of 15 residues. Looked up from germline, CDR1 is MNHEY and CDR2 is SMNVEV (reference sequence). The rearrangement joins TRBV27 to TRBJ1-4; D remains ambiguous. This receptor was taken from a man aged 40-49 years in good health and CMV-seropositive. What was sequenced was PBMCs. CDR3 in DNA: TGTGCCAGCACCCGAAATTGGGCAGTTAATGAAAAACTGTTTTTT. Amino acids: CASTRNWAVNEKLFF.